The following is a TCR beta chain sequence with its context. Adult Caucasians living in Nashville, Tennessee made up all of the donors. The data were taken from a study of shared clonotypes between healthy human individuals. DNA at approximately 200 ng, approximately 30,000 T cell genomes, went into sorted-subset replicate PCRs. Generated by immunoSEQ multiplex PCR, the TCRdb table keeps only in-frame clones and is missing some. This sample has about 1.1 million clones, with 70% to 85% found just once. This CDR3 comprises 16 residues. Unmatched junction bases numbered 11, after V lost 4 bases and J lost 5 bases. CDR1 is SGHRS, CDR2 YFSETQ, per germline.

V is TRBV5-1 and J is TRBJ2-3; 9 bases agree with TRBD1. Sequencing was carried out using memory CD4+ T cells from PBMCs. Subset in this sample: CD45RA-negative fraction. This receptor was taken from a man aged 18 to 35 in good health. Some clones in this sample may be carry-over from other donors' samples. The CDR3 nucleotides are TGCGCCAGCAGCCGGACAGGGGTTGGGGCACAAGATACGCAGTATTTT. Translation: CASSRTGVGAQDTQYF.